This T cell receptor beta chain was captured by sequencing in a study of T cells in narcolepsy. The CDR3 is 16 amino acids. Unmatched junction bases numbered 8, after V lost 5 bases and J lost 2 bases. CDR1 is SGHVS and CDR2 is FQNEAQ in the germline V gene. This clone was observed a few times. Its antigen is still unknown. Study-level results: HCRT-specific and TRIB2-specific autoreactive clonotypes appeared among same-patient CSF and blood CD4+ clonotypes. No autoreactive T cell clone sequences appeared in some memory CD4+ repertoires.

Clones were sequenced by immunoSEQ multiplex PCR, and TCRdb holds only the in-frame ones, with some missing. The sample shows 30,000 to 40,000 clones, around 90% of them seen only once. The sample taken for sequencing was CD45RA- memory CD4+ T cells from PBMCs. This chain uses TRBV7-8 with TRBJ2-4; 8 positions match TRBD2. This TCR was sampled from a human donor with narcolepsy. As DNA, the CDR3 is TGTGCCAGCAGCCTACGGGAGGGCTGGACCAAAAACATTCAGTACTTC. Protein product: CASSLREGWTKNIQYF.